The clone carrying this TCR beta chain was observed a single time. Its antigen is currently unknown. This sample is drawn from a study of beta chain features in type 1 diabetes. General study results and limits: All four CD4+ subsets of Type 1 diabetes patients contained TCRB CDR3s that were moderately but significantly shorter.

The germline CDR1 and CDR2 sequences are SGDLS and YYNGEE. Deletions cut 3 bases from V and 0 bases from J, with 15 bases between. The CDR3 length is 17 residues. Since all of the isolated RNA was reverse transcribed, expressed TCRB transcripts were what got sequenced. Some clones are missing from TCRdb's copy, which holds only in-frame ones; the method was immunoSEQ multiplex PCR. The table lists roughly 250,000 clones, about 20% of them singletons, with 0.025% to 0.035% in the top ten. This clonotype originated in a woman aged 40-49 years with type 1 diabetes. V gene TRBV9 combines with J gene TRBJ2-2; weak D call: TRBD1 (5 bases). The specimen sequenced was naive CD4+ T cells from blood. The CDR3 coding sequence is TGTGCCAGCAGCGCCCCCGAGGCAGGGCCGAACACCGGGGAGCTGTTTTTT. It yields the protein CASSAPEAGPNTGELFF.